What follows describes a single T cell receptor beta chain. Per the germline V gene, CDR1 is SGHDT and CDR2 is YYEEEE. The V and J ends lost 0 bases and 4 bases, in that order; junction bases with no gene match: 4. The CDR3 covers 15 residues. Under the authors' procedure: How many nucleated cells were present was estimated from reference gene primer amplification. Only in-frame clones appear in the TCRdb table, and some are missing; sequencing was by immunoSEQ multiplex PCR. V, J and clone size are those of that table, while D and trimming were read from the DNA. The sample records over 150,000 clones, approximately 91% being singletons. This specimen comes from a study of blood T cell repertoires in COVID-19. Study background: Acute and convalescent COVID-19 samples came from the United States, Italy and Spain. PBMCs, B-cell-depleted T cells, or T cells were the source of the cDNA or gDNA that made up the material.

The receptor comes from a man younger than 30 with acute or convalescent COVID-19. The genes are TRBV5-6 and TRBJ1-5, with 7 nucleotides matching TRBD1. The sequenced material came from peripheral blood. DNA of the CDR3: TGTGCCAGCAGCTTGGTGGGACAGACAAATCAGCCCCAGCATTTT. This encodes CASSLVGQTNQPQHF.